Detailed here is one T cell receptor (beta chain). The data belong to a study of blood T cells in healthy people across ages. For the second PCR, which ran for about 7 to 12 cycles, a sample-barcoded 5' primer and a J-beta primer mix were used. From the 5' RACE reads, TCRdb called clonotypes with MiXCR, one entry per CDR3 protein. The sample records around 650,000 distinct CDR3 sequences, less than 40% being singletons. The germline V and J ends were trimmed by 6 bases and 0 bases, with 7 bases remaining between them. CDR1 and CDR2 (germline): ENHRY, SYGVKD. The CDR3 spans 13 residues. The study recruited healthy Caucasian donors from Russia who were aged roughly 6 to 95. With each sample, at least 5.5 micrograms of total RNA were extracted.

This clonotype originated in a woman aged 80 or older in good health. The chain links TRBV10-3 to TRBJ2-3, with D perhaps matching TRBD2 (6 bases). The sample was blood. As DNA, the CDR3 is TGTGCCATCAGGGAGGGTAGCACAGATACGCAGTATTTT. Amino acids: CAIREGSTDTQYF.